This T cell receptor (beta chain) was profiled in a study of vaccination effects on CD4 cells after COVID-19. Prior to sequencing, the ViraFEST assay stimulated PBMC with viral peptide pools, which expanded the antigen-specific CD4+ T cells. Once cultured for 9 to 11 days, the cells underwent separation to obtain CD4+ T cells. It was two doses of either the BNT162b2 or mRNA-1273 vaccine that participants received. Comment on this clone: What it recognizes is unknown.

Profiling relied on immunoSEQ multiplex PCR, and the TCRdb table lists in-frame clones only, not all of them. The sample carries 15,000 or so clones, 75% to 80% recorded once. The sequence came from a human donor who received a COVID-19 vaccine. The sequences come from CD4+ T cells from PBMCs cultured with HCoV-NL63 spike peptides, collected after COVID-19 vaccination.

CDR3: CASSPGTAAGRETQYF. The CDR3 DNA follows: TGCGCCAGCAGTCCCGGGACCGCCGCGGGGCGGGAGACCCAGTACTTC. The V call is TRBV5-1, the J call TRBJ2-5, with D possibly TRBD2 on 6 matching bases. Trimming left V 5 bases short and J 5 bases short, with 22 bases between. The CDR3 is 16 amino acids. The V gene's germline CDR1 is SGHRS and CDR2 YFSETQ.